A selection of T cell receptor beta chains follows, all from one sample in a study of blood T cell repertoires in COVID-19. TCRdb's copy holds only in-frame clones and misses some; the assay was immunoSEQ multiplex PCR. Of 110,000 to 150,000 clones listed, roughly three quarters are singletons. The sequencing input was peripheral blood. All receptors derive from an older woman with acute or convalescent COVID-19. The CDR3 runs from the conserved cysteine through the conserved F or W. A D gene is named only where the DNA matches it firmly. Part of the rows lack a size; the others show once, few, many or a class for expanded clones.

>-|14|TRBV10-1|-|TRBJ1-1
TGCGCCAGCTCAGTAGGGACACTGAACACTGAAGCTTTCTTT
CASSVGTLNTEAFF
>once|14|TRBV7-8|-|TRBJ1-1
TGTGCCAGCAGCCCCCGCCGGGGAAGTACTGAAGCTTTCTTT
CASSPRRGSTEAFF
>-|13|TRBV12-3/TRBV12-4|TRBD1|TRBJ2-7
TGTGCCAGCCGGGACAGCTATTCCTACGAGCAGTACTTC
CASRDSYSYEQYF
>few|14|TRBV13|TRBD1|TRBJ1-2
TGTGCCAGCAGCGCACGGACAGGGGACTATGGCTACACCTTC
CASSARTGDYGYTF
>few|13|TRBV28|TRBD1|TRBJ1-1
TGTGCCAGCAGTGACCCGGGACAGGGCCAAGCTTTCTTT
CASSDPGQGQAFF
>once|18|TRBV20-1|TRBD2|TRBJ2-3
TGCAGTGCTAGTACCCGGGAGGCCCCCAAGACTAGCACAGATACGCAGTATTTT
CSASTREAPKTSTDTQYF
>once|14|TRBV6-1|-|TRBJ2-2
TGTGCCAGCAGTGAATACAGGTCCACCGGGGAGCTGTTTTTT
CASSEYRSTGELFF
>-|15|TRBV3-1/TRBV3-2|TRBD2|TRBJ2-7
TGTGCCAGCAGCCCGAGGTGGACTAGCTCCTACGAGCAGTACTTC
CASSPRWTSSYEQYF
>-|13|TRBV4-1|-|TRBJ1-4
TGCGCCAGCAGCCAGATTAGGGGTGAAAAACTGTTTTTT
CASSQIRGEKLFF
>few|12|TRBV6-5|-|TRBJ1-2
TGTGCCAGTAACCAGGGAGGCTATGGCTACACCTTC
CASNQGGYGYTF
>-|13|TRBV27|-|TRBJ2-2
TGTGCCAGCAGTCTACAGGGTCCCGGGGAGCTGTTTTTT
CASSLQGPGELFF
>-|14|TRBV19|-|TRBJ2-7
TGTGCCAGTAGTATGGGAGGATTGGCGTTCGAGCAGTACTTC
CASSMGGLAFEQYF
>few|16|TRBV14|-|TRBJ2-1
TGTGCCAGCAGCCGGAGGGACGGGAGCTCCTACAATGAGCAGTTCTTC
CASSRRDGSSYNEQFF
>-|14|TRBV2|-|TRBJ2-7
TGTGCCAGCAGTCGACAGGCCTGGGGGTACGAGCAGTACTTC
CASSRQAWGYEQYF
>-|15|TRBV4-1|-|TRBJ2-7
TGCGCCAGCAGCCAAGATCGAACAGGGTCCTACGAGCAGTACTTC
CASSQDRTGSYEQYF